What follows is one T cell receptor (beta chain) and its context. What it binds is unknown. As part of sample collection, lesional scalp punch biopsies and peripheral blood were taken from alopecia areata patients. Sorted populations comprised CD4+ and CD8+ T cells obtained from PBMCs. This record belongs to a study of CD8+ T cells in alopecia areata. The wider study: The study gave tofacitinib for 6 to 18 months, then 6 months off drug. Study-wide findings and caveats: Affected scalp, especially in alopecia totalis/universalis, had a higher clonality than normal scalp did.

RNA, once extracted, was reverse transcribed into cDNA for use as the sequencing template. Using immunoSEQ multiplex PCR, the repertoire was profiled, and TCRdb retains in-frame clones only, with some absent. The table shows 150,000 to 200,000 clones, with 67% occurring only once. V was pared by 0 bases and J by 5 bases, with 7 bases between. The CDR3 is 12 amino acids. Germline assignment: CDR1 SQVTM and CDR2 ANQGSEA. The source is a human donor with alopecia areata. Sequenced here: CD8+ T cells sorted from blood, sampled at week 0. This sequence joins TRBV29-1 and TRBJ1-2, with D possibly TRBD1 on 6 matching bases. The chain's CDR3 is CSVEDTGYGYTF. The CDR3 DNA reads as TGCAGCGTTGAAGATACAGGGTATGGCTACACCTTC. Variable domain in full (rest from reference TRBV29-1 and TRBJ1-2): SAVISQKPSRDICQRGTSLTIQCQVDSQVTMMFWYRQQPGQSLTLIATANQGSEATYESGFVIDKFPISRPNLTFSTLTVSNMSPEDSSIYLCSVEDTGYGYTFGSGTRLTVV.